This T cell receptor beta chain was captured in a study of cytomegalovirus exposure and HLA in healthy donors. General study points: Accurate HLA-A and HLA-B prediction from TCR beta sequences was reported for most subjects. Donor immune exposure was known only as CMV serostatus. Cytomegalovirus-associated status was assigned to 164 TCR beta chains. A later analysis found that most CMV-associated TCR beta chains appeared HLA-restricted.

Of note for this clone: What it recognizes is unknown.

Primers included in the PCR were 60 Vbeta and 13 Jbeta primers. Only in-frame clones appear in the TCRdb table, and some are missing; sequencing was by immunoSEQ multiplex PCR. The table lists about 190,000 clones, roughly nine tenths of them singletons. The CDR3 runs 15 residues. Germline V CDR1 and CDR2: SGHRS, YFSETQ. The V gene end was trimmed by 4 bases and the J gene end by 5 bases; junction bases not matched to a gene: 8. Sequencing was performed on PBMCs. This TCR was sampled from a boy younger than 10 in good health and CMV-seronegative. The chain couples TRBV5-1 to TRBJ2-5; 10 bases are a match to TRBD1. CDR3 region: CASSQGQGPGETQYF. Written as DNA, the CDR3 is TGCGCCAGCAGCCAGGGACAGGGGCCGGGGGAGACCCAGTACTTC.